These 14 T cell receptor beta chains came from one sample sequenced in a study of early T cells in non-severe SARS-CoV-2 infection. TCRdb used MiXCR to reprocess the 5' RACE reads, holding one entry per CDR3 protein. The sample holds almost 85,000 distinct CDR3 sequences, roughly an eighth seen once. The sequenced sample was whole blood. Source of these receptors: an adult who was a healthcare worker with PCR-confirmed SARS-CoV-2 infection or an uninfected control (not recorded which).

This clonotype was seen repeatedly, ten times or more. CDR3 sequence (DNA): TGTGCCAGCAATACCGGGACTAGCGGGAGGAACTACGAGCAGTACTTC. Translating gives CASNTGTSGRNYEQYF. This chain uses TRBV6-1 with TRBJ2-7, with 15 bases identical to TRBD2. The CDR3 extends over 16 amino acids. J lost 3 bases, V lost 7 bases, and 7 bases had no gene match. CDR1 and CDR2 from the germline V gene are MNHNS and SASEGT.

This clonotype was found a few times. The chain combines TRBV29-1 with TRBJ2-1; D is unresolved. Germline CDR1 SQVTM, CDR2 ANQGSEA. The CDR3 runs to 11 residues. V dropped 6 bases and J dropped 1 base, with 4 bases sitting between them. CDR3 region: CSVGSYNEQFF. CDR3 coding DNA: TGCAGCGTAGGGTCCTACAATGAGCAGTTCTTC.

This clonotype was counted many times. The chain carries TRBV21-1 and TRBJ1-1. TRBV21-1 is reported as a pseudogene. The CDR3 totals 16 residues. DNA of the CDR3: TGTGCCAGCAGCAGGACAACCCGGGACTTCGACACTGAAGCTTTCTTT. Translating gives CASSRTTRDFDTEAFF.

In its sample, this clonotype was seen many times. The J gene is TRBJ1-1, the V gene TRBV11-2; D possibly corresponds to TRBD1 (5 bases). V was shortened by 2 bases and J by 0 bases, with 10 bases between the two germline ends. The germline CDR1 and CDR2 sequences are SGHAT and FQNNGV. CDR3 length: 15 residues. The CDR3 spells CASSLSRGLNTEAFF. DNA of the CDR3: TGTGCCAGCAGCTTATCGCGGGGCCTGAACACTGAAGCTTTCTTT.

This clonotype was seen many times. The gene calls are TRBV18 and TRBJ2-2; D remains ambiguous. V dropped 1 base and J dropped 3 bases, with 3 bases sitting between them. In germline, CDR1 is KGHSH, CDR2 LQKENI. CDR3 length: 13 residues. CDR3 sequence reads: CASSPRDTGELFF. Here the CDR3 DNA reads TGTGCCAGCTCACCACGAGACACCGGGGAGCTGTTTTTT.

This clonotype was detected ten times or more. The rearrangement uses TRBV28 and TRBJ2-7; D gene uncertain. Germline V gene data show CDR1 as MDHEN and CDR2 as SYDVKM. This CDR3 spans 13 amino acids. V shed 5 bases and J shed 0 bases, with 8 bases lying between them. The CDR3 nucleotides are TGTGCCAGCAGTGGTCAGGACTCCTACGAGCAGTACTTC. Its protein is CASSGQDSYEQYF.

The chain links TRBV27 to TRBJ1-1; D unclear. V was pared by 4 bases and J by 1 base, with 7 bases between. Looked up from germline, CDR1 is MNHEY and CDR2 is SMNVEV (reference sequence). The CDR3 loop spans 13 amino acids. CDR3 sequence: CASSSIANTEAFF. The CDR3 coding sequence is TGTGCCAGCAGTTCTATCGCGAACACTGAAGCTTTCTTT.

The rearrangement joins TRBV7-9 to TRBJ2-5; no clear D. This CDR3 region has 14 residues. Germline V CDR1 and CDR2: SEHNR, FQNEAQ (reference sequence). V gave up 5 bases and J gave up 3 bases, with 13 bases separating them. The CDR3 region is CASSPRSWEETQYF. CDR3 DNA sequence: TGTGCCAGCAGCCCCCGGAGTTGGGAAGAGACCCAGTACTTC.

This clonotype has just a few counts. The chain is built from TRBV5-1 and TRBJ1-2; D gene ambiguous. V lost 5 bases, J lost 0 bases, and 5 bases lay in between. Germline V gives CDR1 SGHRS, CDR2 YFSETQ. The CDR3 is made up of 12 amino acids. As DNA, the CDR3 is TGCGCCAGCAGGCAAGCTAACTATGGCTACACCTTC. Residues: CASRQANYGYTF.

This clonotype was found many times. The rearrangement uses TRBV6-5 and TRBJ1-1; 8 bases are a match to TRBD1. The V and J ends lost 6 bases and 5 bases, in that order; junction bases with no gene match: 14. The CDR3 runs 16 residues. Germline-derived CDR1 and CDR2 are MNHEY and SVGAGI. DNA of the CDR3: TGTGCCAGCAGGTCCTTTAAACAGGGGGGAAGGACTGAAGCTTTCTTT. It codes for CASRSFKQGGRTEAFF.

This clonotype has ten or more counts. The rearrangement uses TRBV7-3 and TRBJ2-5; the D gene is possibly TRBD2 (6 bases). Germline V gene sequence: CDR1 SGHTA, CDR2 FQGTGA. Trimming took off 5 bases at V and 5 bases at J, with 12 bases between the two ends. This CDR3 is built from 13 residues. The CDR3 sequence: CASSQGGYETQYF. The CDR3 DNA reads TGTGCCAGCAGCCAAGGAGGGTATGAGACCCAGTACTTC.

This clonotype was seen repeatedly, ten times or more. The chain recombines TRBV24-1 with TRBJ1-5, with TRBD1 matching over 7 bases. V shed 9 bases, J shed 1 base, and the junction held 5 bases outside the gene matches. The CDR3 runs 14 residues. The V gene's germline CDR1 is KGHDR and CDR2 SFDVKD. CDR3 protein: CATGPGGSNQPQHF. The CDR3 DNA sequence: TGTGCCACCGGACCAGGGGGGAGCAATCAGCCCCAGCATTTT.

The chain recombines TRBV2 with TRBJ1-5; the D is unclear. Germline CDR1 and CDR2: SNHLY and FYNNEI. Trimming removed 5 bases at V and 15 bases at J, with 17 bases between. This CDR3 has 12 residues. This CDR3 reads CASSPSGLSRHF. CDR3 nucleotide sequence: TGTGCCAGCAGTCCCTCCGGCCTGTCTAGGCATTTT.

The chain is built from TRBV24-1 and TRBJ1-5; D is ambiguous. With 9 bases removed from V and 3 bases from J, the gap between germline ends came to 11 bases. CDR3 length: 13 amino acids. Germline V gene sequence: CDR1 KGHDR, CDR2 SFDVKD. The CDR3 coding sequence is TGTGCCACCTCTACGGCGACCAATCAGCCCCAGCATTTT. It is translated as CATSTATNQPQHF.